The 30 T cell receptor beta chains presented below share a single source sample, sequenced in a study of shared clonotypes between healthy human individuals. Libraries were prepared by immunoSEQ multiplex PCR; TCRdb keeps only in-frame clonotypes and omits some of them. The sample comprises millions of clones, 85% to 95% of which are singletons, and 0.1% to 0.15% rests with the top ten. Material for sequencing was naive CD4+ T cells sorted from blood. Subset noted: CD45RA+ positively selected. These receptors were taken from a man between 18 and 35 years old in good health.

This chain connects TRBV18 to TRBJ2-7; 7 nucleotides agree with TRBD1. V was pared by 0 bases and J by 5 bases, with 4 bases of the junction left unmatched. The CDR3 is 14 residues long. Germline CDR1 KGHSH, CDR2 LQKENI. The DNA for the CDR3 is TGTGCCAGCTCACCACCCTCAGGGGGTAACGAGCAGTACTTC. The encoded protein is CASSPPSGGNEQYF.

The chain recombines TRBV29-1 with TRBJ1-1; D is undetermined. The length of the CDR3 is 11 residues. The V end was cut by 6 bases, the J end by 4 bases, with 9 bases between. CDR1 is SQVTM, CDR2 ANQGSEA, per germline. CDR3 coding DNA: TGCAGCGTCCTGGGAGTCACTGAAGCTTTCTTT. This encodes CSVLGVTEAFF.

This clone was seen just once. The chain recombines TRBV5-4 with TRBJ1-4; D is uncertain. Germline assignment: CDR1 SGHNT and CDR2 YYREEE (reference sequence). V was trimmed by 0 bases and J by 3 bases, leaving 12 bases between them. The CDR3 length is 16 residues. CDR3 amino acids: CASSLVLPGSNEKLFF. In DNA form, the CDR3 reads TGTGCCAGCAGCTTGGTTTTGCCGGGCTCTAATGAAAAACTGTTTTTT.

The rearrangement links TRBV6-6 to TRBJ2-7; TRBD1 might be the D (6 bases). This CDR3 spans 15 amino acids. Germline lookup yields CDR1 MNHNY and CDR2 SVGAGI (reference sequence). Trimming shortened V by 5 bases and J by 2 bases, and 16 bases separated the two germline ends. In nucleotides, the CDR3 is TGTGCCAGCAGTAGCAGGGGCTCCCTTACCTACGAGCAGTACTTC. Translation gives CASSSRGSLTYEQYF.

V and J are TRBV29-1 and TRBJ2-5; 8 bases are shared with TRBD1. Germline V gives CDR1 SQVTM, CDR2 ANQGSEA. V dropped 7 bases and J dropped 2; count of bases not matched to a gene: 9. CDR3 length: 14 amino acids. The CDR3 protein is CSAAQDRVQETQYF. DNA of the CDR3: TGCAGCGCCGCCCAGGACAGGGTTCAAGAGACCCAGTACTTC.

The table lists this clone with a count of one. The V and J genes are TRBV6-5 and TRBJ2-7; D may be TRBD2 (6 bases). The CDR3 length is 15 residues. The germline CDR1 and CDR2 sequences are MNHEY and SVGAGI. V lost 4 bases and J lost 2, with 15 bases in between. The CDR3 region has the DNA TGTGCCAGCAGTTCAGGCATAGCGGACACCTACGAGCAGTACTTC. As protein: CASSSGIADTYEQYF.

Ten or more counts support this clone. V gene TRBV2 combines with J gene TRBJ1-5, with TRBD1 identical over 10 bases. The CDR3 is 15 amino acids. V trimming: 6 bases; J trimming: 6 bases; junction bases outside the gene matches: 8. CDR1 is SNHLY and CDR2 is FYNNEI in the germline V gene. In nucleotides, the CDR3 is TGTGCCAGCAGGAGGACAGGGGGAGGCTCTCAGCCCCAGCATTTT. This sequence encodes CASRRTGGGSQPQHF.

The chain combines TRBV7-2 with TRBJ2-6, with D unresolved. V shed 3 bases and J shed 0 bases, with 12 bases lying between them. This CDR3 spans 17 amino acids. Germline CDR1 and CDR2: SGHTA and FQGNSA. The CDR3 DNA reads TGTGCCAGCAGCTTCCAATTCCTCCTCTCTGGGGCCAACGTCCTGACTTTC. As protein: CASSFQFLLSGANVLTF. Full variable domain (rest looked up from reference TRBV7-2 and TRBJ2-6): GAGVSQSPSNKVTEKGKDVELRCDPISGHTALYWYRQSLGQGLEFLIYFQGNSAPDKSGLPSDRFSAERTGGSVSTLTIQRTQQEDSAVYLCASSFQFLLSGANVLTFGAGSRLTVL.

V gene TRBV19 combines with J gene TRBJ2-2; weak D call: TRBD2 (6 bases). The ends were cut back, 1 base at V and 1 base at J, with 10 bases in the middle. The germline V gene has CDR1 LNHDA and CDR2 SQIVND (reference sequence). The CDR3 contains 16 residues. In DNA, the CDR3 is TGTGCCAGTAGTATAGTCGGGAGAGTGAACACCGGGGAGCTGTTTTTT. Amino acid sequence: CASSIVGRVNTGELFF.

This chain uses TRBV11-2 with TRBJ1-2; unclear D gene. The CDR3 contains 15 residues. V gave up 1 base and J gave up 0 bases, with 9 bases separating them. Germline CDR1 and CDR2: SGHAT and FQNNGV. For the CDR3, the DNA is TGTGCCAGCAGCTTAGGGTACAGAACTAACTATGGCTACACCTTC. Translating gives CASSLGYRTNYGYTF. Together with reference TRBV11-2 and TRBJ1-2, the CDR3 gives the full variable domain: EAGVAQSPRYKIIEKRQSVAFWCNPISGHATLYWYQQILGQGPKLLIQFQNNGVVDDSQLPKDRFSAERLKGVDSTLKIQPAKLEDSAVYLCASSLGYRTNYGYTFGSGTRLTVV.

This sequence joins TRBV5-1 and TRBJ2-7; 11 positions agree with TRBD2. Germline-derived CDR1 and CDR2 are SGHRS and YFSETQ. The CDR3 sequence is 15 residues long. V trimming: 0 bases; J trimming: 5 bases; junction bases outside the gene matches: 4. CDR3 residues: CASSLVAGGVDEQYF. The CDR3 region has the DNA TGCGCCAGCAGCTTGGTAGCGGGAGGGGTCGACGAGCAGTACTTC.

The chain combines TRBV19 with TRBJ2-3, with 8 bases lining up with TRBD1. The CDR3 spans 13 residues. Germline values: CDR1 LNHDA, CDR2 SQIVND (reference sequence). Trimming at V came to 8 bases and at J to 2 bases, leaving 3 bases not matched to a gene. In DNA, the CDR3 is TGTGCCAGTGTGGACAGGGCCACAGATACGCAGTATTTT. The encoded protein is CASVDRATDTQYF.

This rearrangement joins TRBV19 to TRBJ2-7, with D maybe TRBD1 (6 bases). The ends were cut back, 4 bases at V and 3 bases at J, with 7 bases in the middle. There are 12 residues in the CDR3. Germline CDR1 LNHDA, CDR2 SQIVND (reference sequence). The CDR3 region is CASSKQGYEQYF. The CDR3 coding sequence is TGTGCCAGTAGTAAACAGGGCTACGAGCAGTACTTC.

In the case of this clone: Other nucleotide sequences in the sample specify the same CDR3. DNA for the CDR3: TGTGCCAGCAGTGCTTACGAGCAGTACTTC. Its translation is CASSAYEQYF. The chain carries TRBV28 and TRBJ2-7; D gene unclear. The CDR3 contains 10 residues. V gave up 5 bases and J gave up 4 bases, with 3 bases separating them. Germline CDR1 reads MDHEN; CDR2 reads SYDVKM.

This clone showed up just once. The rearrangement uses TRBV2 and TRBJ1-1; D is ambiguous. The CDR3 totals 13 residues. Germline V gene lookup returns CDR1 SNHLY and CDR2 FYNNEI. Trimming shortened V by 6 bases and J by 6 bases, and 14 bases separated the two germline ends. The DNA of the CDR3 is TGTGCCAGCAGGGCCAGGATTTTCTCTGAAGCTTTCTTT. Translated, it gives CASRARIFSEAFF.

V gene TRBV27 combines with J gene TRBJ2-7; the D gene is possibly TRBD1 (5 bases). The CDR3 length is 13 residues. CDR1 is MNHEY, CDR2 SMNVEV, per germline (reference sequence). The V and J ends lost 5 bases and 1 base respectively, with 9 bases between them. In nucleotides, the CDR3 is TGTGCCAGCAGTAGCCAGGGTTCCTACGAGCAGTACTTC. It encodes CASSSQGSYEQYF.

This rearrangement joins TRBV11-2 to TRBJ1-4; 9 bases fit TRBD1. V was clipped by 6 bases and J by 10 bases; unmatched bases: 12. CDR1 is SGHAT and CDR2 is FQNNGV in the germline V gene. This CDR3 has 15 residues. CDR3 in DNA: TGTGCCAGCAGGCGCCCGGGACAGGGAAGCGGAAAACTGTTTTTT. It is translated as CASRRPGQGSGKLFF.

This chain connects TRBV5-1 to TRBJ1-5; 7 positions agree with TRBD1. This CDR3 has 17 amino acids. Per germline, CDR1 SGHRS and CDR2 YFSETQ. V was pared by 4 bases and J by 2 bases, with 12 bases of the junction left unmatched. This CDR3 reads CASSPGQSGLGNQPQHF. The CDR3 bases are TGCGCCAGCAGCCCGGGACAGTCTGGACTGGGCAATCAGCCCCAGCATTTT.

V usage is TRBV4-1 and J usage is TRBJ2-3, with D possibly TRBD2 on 6 matching bases. The V and J ends lost 3 bases and 2 bases respectively, with 15 bases between them. CDR1 and CDR2 from the germline V gene are MGHRA and YSYEKL. The CDR3 is made up of 16 amino acids. This CDR3 is CASSQATRELTDTQYF. DNA of the CDR3: TGCGCCAGCAGCCAGGCCACCCGGGAGCTCACAGATACGCAGTATTTT.

The chain combines TRBV5-6 with TRBJ1-4; D is uncertain. CDR1 and CDR2 (germline): SGHDT, YYEEEE. The CDR3 consists of 15 residues. The V and J ends lost 0 bases and 8 bases respectively, with 14 bases between them. CDR3 sequence: CASSLGRGTGEKLFF. CDR3 DNA: TGTGCCAGCAGCTTGGGGCGGGGTACGGGCGAAAAACTGTTTTTT.

V usage is TRBV7-2 and J usage is TRBJ2-1; 8 bases fit TRBD2. Germline CDR1 reads SGHTA; CDR2 reads FQGNSA. This CDR3 is built from 15 residues. V dropped 5 bases and J dropped 9; count of bases not matched to a gene: 12. This CDR3 is CASSLQGVSGIEQFF. CDR3 nucleotide sequence: TGTGCCAGCAGCCTACAAGGGGTTAGCGGGATTGAGCAGTTCTTC.

The chain uses TRBV21-1 and TRBJ2-7; TRBD1, as called in the table, went unchecked against the DNA. TRBV21-1 is a known pseudogene. The CDR3 consists of 13 residues. CDR3 in DNA: TGTGCCAGCTCCTTACAGCAACCTTACGAGCAGTACTTC. It specifies CASSLQQPYEQYF.

The chain couples TRBV30 to TRBJ2-3; perhaps TRBD2 as D (6 bases). This CDR3 is built from 15 residues. V lost 2 bases to trimming and J lost 4 bases, with 16 bases between them. The germline V gene encodes CDR1 GTSNPN and CDR2 SVGIG (reference sequence). The CDR3 DNA reads TGTGCCTGGAGTCCGGGTGGGGGGTGGCCAGATACGCAGTATTTT. Translation: CAWSPGGGWPDTQYF.

The chain combines TRBV7-3 with TRBJ1-1, with D possibly being TRBD1 (6 bases). V was cut by 5 bases and J by 4 bases, with 20 bases left in between. This CDR3 contains 16 residues. Germline lookup yields CDR1 SGHTA and CDR2 FQGTGA. The CDR3 loop reads CASSTDGTLIRTEAFF. The CDR3 DNA reads as TGTGCCAGCAGCACCGACGGGACACTCATTCGCACTGAAGCTTTCTTT.

The chain carries TRBV11-2 and TRBJ2-5; D possibly corresponds to TRBD2 (5 bases). CDR1 and CDR2 (germline): SGHAT, FQNNGV. This CDR3 spans 15 amino acids. V dropped 1 base and J dropped 5 bases, with 14 bases sitting between them. CDR3 region: CASSLVRISGETQYF. In nucleotides, the CDR3 is TGTGCCAGCAGCTTAGTCAGGATCTCGGGGGAGACCCAGTACTTC.

The chain links TRBV18 to TRBJ2-1; TRBD2 aligns across 7 bases. Germline V gives CDR1 KGHSH, CDR2 LQKENI. J lost 4 bases, V lost 2 bases, and 8 bases had no gene match. The CDR3 contains 16 residues. The CDR3 DNA is TGTGCCAGCTCACCAGTCGCTCAAGCGGGGTACAATGAGCAGTTCTTC. It is translated as CASSPVAQAGYNEQFF.

The V call is TRBV29-1, the J call TRBJ1-1; D remains ambiguous. Looked up from germline, CDR1 is SQVTM and CDR2 is ANQGSEA. The CDR3 runs 12 residues. The V end was cut by 7 bases, the J end by 0 bases, with 9 bases between. For the CDR3, the DNA is TGCAGCGCCGAGGCGGTGAACACTGAAGCTTTCTTT. This encodes CSAEAVNTEAFF.

This sequence joins TRBV27 and TRBJ1-4; TRBD1 might be the D (5 bases). Germline CDR1 reads MNHEY; CDR2 reads SMNVEV (reference sequence). This CDR3 contains 14 residues. Deletions cut 8 bases from V and 3 bases from J, with 13 bases between. The CDR3 sequence is CASRRWGPNEKLFF. DNA of the CDR3: TGTGCCAGCCGAAGGTGGGGCCCTAATGAAAAACTGTTTTTT.

This clone was detected once. The chain has TRBV5-4 and TRBJ1-2, with D perhaps matching TRBD1 (5 bases). This CDR3 has 15 amino acids. With 0 bases removed from V and 2 bases from J, the gap between germline ends came to 11 bases. Germline V gene data show CDR1 as SGHNT and CDR2 as YYREEE (reference sequence). The CDR3 is CASSLVGEANYGYTF. CDR3 sequence (DNA): TGTGCCAGCAGCTTGGTAGGGGAGGCGAACTATGGCTACACCTTC.

The chain combines TRBV5-6 with TRBJ2-3, with 8 bases lining up with TRBD1. In germline, CDR1 is SGHDT, CDR2 YYEEEE. J gave up 2 bases and V 0 bases, and 5 bases lay outside the gene matches. CDR3 length: 16 amino acids. CDR3 bases: TGTGCCAGCAGCTTGGCGGACAGGGTGATCACAGATACGCAGTATTTT. Its translation is CASSLADRVITDTQYF.